This T cell receptor (beta chain) was sequenced for a study of identical twins. One entry per CDR3 protein results from TCRdb running MiXCR on the 5' RACE reads. The repertoire holds a few hundred thousand distinct CDR3 sequences, with more than 9% as singletons. This CDR3 contains 16 residues. The germline CDR1 and CDR2 sequences are MNHEY and SVGEGT. Trimming removed 5 bases at V and 10 bases at J, with 21 bases between. This sample also belongs to another study, concerning yellow fever vaccine responses in identical twins.

Material: PBMCs. This rearrangement joins TRBV6-2 or TRBV6-3 to TRBJ1-6; the D gene is possibly TRBD1 (5 bases). The sequence derives from a woman aged 18 to 35 in good health. DNA of the CDR3: TGTGCCAGCAGTGACGGGACTTCCGGATCTCAATCACCCCTCCACTTT. This encodes CASSDGTSGSQSPLHF.